These 15 T cell receptor beta chains share one sample of origin, sequenced in a study of blood T cells in healthy people across ages. The authors ran a second PCR of about 6 to 12 cycles using a sample-barcoded 5' primer and a J-beta primer mix. TCRdb re-called the 5' RACE reads through MiXCR, storing one row per CDR3 protein. The data contain around 670,000 distinct CDR3 sequences, about 30% of them singletons. Material: blood. The receptors were gathered from a woman aged 80 or older in good health.

This clonotype was found a few times. The chain recombines TRBV6-1 with TRBJ1-2; 10 bases fit TRBD1. CDR3 length: 16 residues. J was trimmed by 0 bases and V by 0 bases; bases with no gene match: 1. Germline assignment: CDR1 MNHNS and CDR2 SASEGT. DNA for the CDR3: TGTGCCAGCAGTGAAGCCGGGACAGGGGCTAACTATGGCTACACCTTC. It codes for CASSEAGTGANYGYTF.

The sample holds many counts of this clonotype. The chain joins TRBV20-1 to TRBJ1-6, with D possibly being TRBD1 (5 bases). Between the trimmed V and J ends, which lost 6 bases and 5 bases, there was a span of 14 bases. Germline CDR1 is DFQATT and CDR2 is SNEGSKA (reference sequence). The CDR3 consists of 14 residues. The CDR3 DNA follows: TGCAGTGCCGGGGAGCAGGGAAATAATTCACCCCTCCACTTT. Protein sequence: CSAGEQGNNSPLHF.

This clonotype was observed at least ten times. The chain recombines TRBV6-1 with TRBJ2-6; D gene ambiguous. The CDR3 spans 16 residues. V lost 2 bases to trimming and J lost 1 base, with 9 bases between them. Germline V lookup: CDR1 MNHNS, CDR2 SASEGT. CDR3 DNA: TGTGCCAGCAGTGAATTGAGGCAATCTGGGGCCAACGTCCTGACTTTC. It translates to CASSELRQSGANVLTF.

Comment on this clonotype: The germline gene is not matched at one end of the junction; a read error may be the cause. The chain employs TRBV7-3 and TRBJ2-5, with 9 positions matching TRBD1. There are 16 residues in the CDR3. Germline assignment: CDR1 SGHTA and CDR2 FQGTGA. The CDR3 loop is CAGSLISGQGKNEQYF. In nucleotides, the CDR3 is TGTGCCGGCAGCTTAATCTCCGGACAGGGGAAGAATGAGCAGTACTTC.

This clonotype was observed at least ten times. The J gene is TRBJ1-5, the V gene TRBV2, with no clear D. Between the trimmed V and J ends, which lost 7 bases and 3 bases, there was a span of 7 bases. The CDR3 is 12 amino acids. Germline V gene sequence: CDR1 SNHLY, CDR2 FYNNEI. The CDR3 reads CASKEFNQPQHF. The DNA for the CDR3 is TGTGCCAGCAAAGAGTTCAATCAGCCCCAGCATTTT. The full variable domain, its missing parts supplied by reference TRBV2 and TRBJ1-5, is EPEVTQTPSHQVTQMGQEVILRCVPISNHLYFYWYRQILGQKVEFLVSFYNNEISEKSEIFDDQFSVERPDGSNFTLKIRSTKLEDSAMYFCASKEFNQPQHFGDGTRLSIL.

As for this clonotype: A much bigger clone sits one base away, suggesting this may be a read error. The chain uses TRBV10-3 and TRBJ2-5; 7 nucleotides line up with TRBD2. Unmatched junction bases numbered 12, after V lost 0 bases and J lost 11 bases. Germline V CDR1 and CDR2: ENHRY, SYGVKD. CDR3 length equals 15 residues. CDR3 sequence reads: CAISESTAGDGEQYF. CDR3 sequence (DNA): TGTGCCATCAGTGAGTCCACTGCGGGGGACGGAGAGCAGTACTTC.

The table lists this clonotype with many counts. The chain employs TRBV3-1 and TRBJ2-1; TRBD1 is a possible D gene (5 bases). The CDR3 is 15 amino acids. V dropped 1 base and J dropped 3 bases, with 10 bases sitting between them. From germline, CDR1 is LGHDT and CDR2 YNNKEL (reference sequence). This CDR3 reads CASSQGTNSYNEQFF. In nucleotides, the CDR3 is TGTGCCAGCAGCCAAGGGACAAATAGCTACAATGAGCAGTTCTTC.

Comments on this clonotype: This could be a read error, since a much larger clone is one nucleotide away. This sequence joins TRBV3-1 and TRBJ1-5, with D hard to call. The germline gives CDR1 LGHDT, CDR2 YNNKEL (reference sequence). The CDR3 consists of 14 residues. The DNA for the CDR3 is TGTGCCAGCAGCGGCGGAATTCGCAATCAGCCCCACCATTTT. It translates to CASSGGIRNQPHHF.

The chain employs TRBV20-1 and TRBJ1-5; 11 bases are shared with TRBD1. CDR3 size: 13 residues. Germline V gene sequence: CDR1 DFQATT, CDR2 SNEGSKA (reference sequence). V gave up 5 bases and J gave up 5 bases; unmatched junction bases: 2. The CDR3 loop reads CSALGQGDQPQHF. CDR3 bases: TGCAGTGCTCTGGGACAGGGGGATCAGCCCCAGCATTTT.

This clonotype showed up many times. The chain employs TRBV5-6 and TRBJ2-7; perhaps TRBD2 as D (5 bases). CDR3 size: 14 residues. V dropped 1 base and J dropped 4 bases, with 12 bases sitting between them. Germline assignment: CDR1 SGHDT and CDR2 YYEEEE. DNA of the CDR3: TGTGCCAGCAGCTTGACGAGACGGAGGTACGAGCAGTACTTC. Translating it yields CASSLTRRRYEQYF. Supplemented by reference TRBV5-6 and TRBJ2-7, the full variable domain reads DAGVTQSPTHLIKTRGQQVTLRCSPKSGHDTVSWYQQALGQGPQFIFQYYEEEERQRGNFPDRFSGHQFPNYSSELNVNALLLGDSALYLCASSLTRRRYEQYFGPGTRLTVT.

This clonotype has ten or more counts. The chain couples TRBV15 to TRBJ2-7, with D perhaps matching TRBD2 (5 bases). The CDR3 covers 16 residues. With 2 bases removed from V and 5 bases from J, the gap between germline ends came to 19 bases. Germline lookup yields CDR1 LNHNV and CDR2 YYDKDF (reference sequence). CDR3 nucleotide sequence: TGTGCCACCAGCAGATCCCCGAGGGCAGTTGCCCACGAGCAGTACTTC. Translating gives CATSRSPRAVAHEQYF. Using reference TRBV15 and TRBJ2-7 for the parts outside the CDR3, the full variable domain is DAMVIQNPRYQVTQFGKPVTLSCSQTLNHNVMYWYQQKSSQAPKLLFHYYDKDFNNEADTPDNFQSRRPNTSFCFLDIRSPGLGDTAMYLCATSRSPRAVAHEQYFGPGTRLTVT.

This clonotype was counted only a few times. This chain uses TRBV20-1 with TRBJ2-2; 7 bases line up with TRBD1. This CDR3 has 14 residues. CDR1 DFQATT and CDR2 SNEGSKA come from the germline V gene (reference sequence). The CDR3 DNA follows: TGCAGCCCCGAGGGGGCGCCTGACACCGGGGAGCTGTTTTTT. It yields the protein CSPEGAPDTGELFF.

This clonotype was found many times. The V call is TRBV2, the J call TRBJ2-5; D remains unclear. The germline CDR1 and CDR2 sequences are SNHLY and FYNNEI. The CDR3 is 13 amino acids. V lost 7 bases, J lost 3 bases, and 12 bases lay in between. The CDR3 sequence is CASTVWTEETQYF. The CDR3 nucleotides are TGTGCCAGCACTGTCTGGACCGAAGAGACCCAGTACTTC.

This clonotype was seen repeatedly, ten times or more. The chain has TRBV24-1 and TRBJ2-1; 13 bases agree with TRBD2. The CDR3 extends over 20 amino acids. V was clipped by 3 bases and J by 0 bases; unmatched bases: 10. CDR1 and CDR2 (germline): KGHDR, SFDVKD. The CDR3 nucleotides are TGTGCCACCAGTGATCCTGTAGGGACTAGCGGGGACAGCTCCTACAATGAGCAGTTCTTC. Translating gives CATSDPVGTSGDSSYNEQFF.

This clonotype has at least ten counts. V gene TRBV5-1 combines with J gene TRBJ1-4; D not certain. V was clipped by 1 base and J by 3 bases, with 10 bases between them. This CDR3 spans 15 amino acids. Looked up from germline, CDR1 is SGHRS and CDR2 is YFSETQ. Here the CDR3 reads CASSLFGRANEKLFF. In DNA form, the CDR3 reads TGCGCCAGCAGCTTGTTTGGACGGGCTAATGAAAAACTGTTTTTT.